Described below is a single TCR beta chain sequence and its context. Its target is not known. The sample originates from a study of OX40 agonist ivuxolimab in advanced cancers. Looking at the study overall: Patients got intravenous ivuxolimab at 0.01 to 10 mg/kg every 2 weeks. Dose-escalation patients had hepatocellular carcinoma, melanoma, renal cell or head and neck cancer. Patients achieving partial responses numbered three: one hepatocellular carcinoma case and two cutaneous melanoma cases. The study's findings and limits: No determination was made of the antigen specificity of the expanded peripheral T cells.

The protocol was immunoSEQ multiplex PCR, while the TCRdb copy is restricted to in-frame clones and leaves out a portion. The repertoire holds 78,000 or so clones, with roughly 90% as singletons. The CDR3 contains 15 residues. Germline CDR1 is SNHLY and CDR2 is FYNNEI. V was cut by 10 bases and J by 0 bases, with 16 bases left in between. This TCR was sampled from an adult with an advanced solid tumor such as melanoma, head and neck, liver or kidney cancer. This chain uses TRBV2 with TRBJ2-1, with D maybe TRBD2 (5 bases). The sequenced sample was CD4+ or CD8+ T cells sorted from blood, obtained in a trial of the OX40 agonist ivuxolimab. The CDR3 loop is CATLTTRSSYNEQFF. The CDR3 coding sequence is TGTGCCACCCTGACTACCAGGAGCTCCTACAATGAGCAGTTCTTC.